This T cell receptor beta chain was recorded in a study of T-cell reconstitution after alpha-beta-depleted transplantation in children. General study results and limits: At around two months after transplant, the alpha-beta T cells were reportedly derived from several hundred expanded clones that came from non-depleted graft cells. A year had passed since transplant, and T-cell counts and diversity by then came mostly from newly produced T cells. Some patients' high day-60 TCRbeta diversity was attributed to recipient cells surviving conditioning.

The CDR3 loop spans 16 amino acids. V was pared by 0 bases and J by 5 bases, with 16 bases between. Unique molecular identifiers were incorporated during preparation of the TCRbeta library. Via MiXCR, TCRdb re-called the PCR reads, giving one row per CDR3 protein. This sample has about 900,000 distinct CDR3 sequences, with under 30% found just once. Ten or more counts support this clonotype. Its antigen remains unidentified. The sequence came from a boy under two years old who had a stem cell transplant for SCID, so the T cells may come from the graft donor. Sequences were derived from PBMCs, mostly from graft donor cells, sampled 360 days after TCRalphabeta/CD19-depleted stem cell transplant. This sequence joins TRBV12-3 or TRBV12-4 and TRBJ2-5; D assignment may be TRBD1 or TRBD2 (6 bases each). The CDR3 here is CASSLALQGGGETQYF. DNA for the CDR3: TGTGCCAGCAGTTTAGCCCTACAGGGAGGTGGGGAGACCCAGTACTTC.